This T cell receptor (beta chain) emerged from a study of blood T cell repertoires in COVID-19. Overall study: The United States, Italy and Spain supplied acute and convalescent COVID-19 samples. Nucleic acid was either cDNA or gDNA, and it came from T cells, B-cell-depleted T cells, or PBMCs.

Original processing methods: Researchers report that nucleated cell counts were estimated from reference gene primer amplification. Measured with immunoSEQ multiplex PCR; TCRdb has only the in-frame clones, and not every one. Clonal size and the V and J genes are those of that table, whereas D and trimming came from the DNA. The sample has about 64,000 clones; around 85% are singletons. The V and J ends lost 6 bases and 8 bases respectively, with 14 bases between them. CDR3 length: 13 amino acids. The chain carries TRBV12-3 or TRBV12-4 and TRBJ1-3; D not certain. The specimen was peripheral blood. This receptor was identified in a man between 40 and 49 years old with acute or convalescent COVID-19. CDR3 amino acids: CASSHNVLDTIYF. The CDR3 DNA is TGTGCCAGCAGCCACAACGTCCTAGACACCATATATTTT.